One sample yielded the 17 T cell receptor beta chains listed below, sequenced in a study of T cells in severe cutaneous drug reactions (dated by TCRdb to 2018 to 2020). The listed sequencing device is Illumina MiSeq. For both bulk and single-cell sequencing, libraries were prepared with the iRepertoire multiplex PCR system and TCR subtype-specific primers. TCRdb reprocessed the reads into one record per CDR3 protein sequence, lacking DNA. The sample's own table lists more than 20,000 distinct CDR3 sequences. Together, the top ten hold 7.5% of the sample. Sequenced donors were patients with carbamazepine-induced Stevens-Johnson syndrome or toxic epidermal necrolysis (CBZ-SJS/TEN). Material: PBMCs. The receptors shown here come from a human donor with toxic epidermal necrolysis, a severe cutaneous drug reaction.

V usage is TRBV5-5 and J usage is TRBJ1-1; TCRdb names TRBD1, which stays unverified in the absence of DNA. There are 16 residues in the CDR3. The V gene's germline CDR1 is SGHKS and CDR2 YYEKEE (reference sequence). This chain's CDR3 is CASSLTGSPRDTEAFF.

This clonotype registers medium-sized by frequency. The chain is built from TRBV9 and TRBJ2-7; TCRdb names TRBD2, which stays unverified in the absence of DNA. The germline gives CDR1 SGDLS, CDR2 YYNGEE. This CDR3 has 16 residues. The CDR3 protein is CASSALGRGGDYEQYF.

This clonotype counts as medium-sized by frequency. CDR3 in amino acids: CASLMEGRTAFF. The rearrangement joins TRBV2 to TRBJ1-1. Germline V gene lookup returns CDR1 SNHLY and CDR2 FYNNEI. The CDR3 loop spans 12 amino acids.

Considering frequency, this clonotype is medium-sized. V gene TRBV7-6 combines with J gene TRBJ1-1. Germline V gene lookup returns CDR1 SGHVS and CDR2 FNYEAQ. This CDR3 contains 13 residues. CDR3 protein: CASSLAAGGEAFF.

The chain combines TRBV4-1 with TRBJ2-3. The germline gives CDR1 MGHRA, CDR2 YSYEKL. This CDR3 has 13 amino acids. The CDR3 loop is CASSQEDTDTQYF.

CDR3 region: CASSSGYYGYTF. The J gene is TRBJ1-2, the V gene TRBV28. The CDR3 covers 12 residues. CDR1 MDHEN and CDR2 SYDVKM come from the germline V gene.

V is TRBV6-6 and J is TRBJ2-2; TCRdb outputs TRBD1, but without DNA this stays unchecked. CDR1 MNHNY and CDR2 SVGAGI come from the germline V gene (reference sequence). CDR3 size: 19 residues. CDR3 protein: CASSSYGTGGYQITGELFF.

The V and J genes are TRBV19 and TRBJ2-3; the D gene TCRdb calls, TRBD1, cannot be checked with no DNA. Germline CDR1 and CDR2: LNHDA and SQIVND (reference sequence). The length of the CDR3 is 13 residues. The CDR3 sequence is CASSGVSPSTQYF.

The rearrangement uses TRBV5-1 and TRBJ1-2; there is no DNA to check the TCRdb D call of TRBD1. The CDR3 contains 13 residues. Germline V gene sequence: CDR1 SGHRS, CDR2 YFSETQ. This CDR3 is CASSKGQGDGYTF. The full variable domain, with the rest looked up from reference TRBV5-1 and TRBJ1-2, is KAGVTQTPRYLIKTRGQQVTLSCSPISGHRSVSWYQQTPGQGLQFLFEYFSETQRNKGNFPGRFSGRQFSNSRSEMNVSTLELGDSALYLCASSKGQGDGYTFGSGTRLTVV.

J is TRBJ1-5 and V is TRBV29-1; TCRdb outputs TRBD1, but without DNA this stays unchecked. The CDR3 is 13 residues long. Germline V gene lookup returns CDR1 SQVTM and CDR2 ANQGSEA. CDR3: CSVGDRVDQPQHF.

The chain links TRBV3-1 to TRBJ2-7. This CDR3 contains 11 residues. Per the germline V gene, CDR1 is LGHDT and CDR2 is YNNKEL (reference sequence). The chain's CDR3 is CASKGTYEQYF.

The chain carries TRBV19 and TRBJ2-7; no DNA is available, so the TRBD1 call from TCRdb remains unchecked. The CDR3 extends over 14 amino acids. The germline CDR1 and CDR2 sequences are LNHDA and SQIVND (reference sequence). The CDR3: CASSTTGTGYEQYF. Drawing the rest from reference TRBV19 and TRBJ2-7, the complete variable domain is DGGITQSPKYLFRKEGQNVTLSCEQNLNHDAMYWYRQDPGQGLRLIYYSQIVNDFQKGDIAEGYSVSREKKESFPLTVTSAQKNPTAFYLCASSTTGTGYEQYFGPGTRLTVT.

The chain carries TRBV20-1 and TRBJ1-2. Germline V gene lookup returns CDR1 DFQATT and CDR2 SNEGSKA (reference sequence). This CDR3 comprises 13 residues. The CDR3 sequence: CSAIDGDVGGYTF.

This chain uses TRBV12-3 or TRBV12-4 with TRBJ1-5; the D gene TCRdb calls, TRBD1, cannot be checked with no DNA. The CDR3 extends over 14 amino acids. The CDR3 loop reads CASSFQGTNQPQHF.

The CDR3 reads CASSFTVNYGYTF. The chain combines TRBV27 with TRBJ1-2. This CDR3 spans 13 amino acids. The germline CDR1 and CDR2 sequences are MNHEY and SMNVEV (reference sequence).

V is TRBV6-5 and J is TRBJ2-1; TCRdb indicates TRBD2, and absent DNA this call remains unverified. The CDR3 is 18 amino acids. Germline lookup yields CDR1 MNHEY and CDR2 SVGAGI. CDR3 protein: CASSYGGLAGRVYNEQFF.

This chain uses TRBV4-1 with TRBJ2-1; without DNA, the TCRdb call of TRBD2 cannot be checked. The CDR3 covers 16 residues. Germline V lookup: CDR1 MGHRA, CDR2 YSYEKL. CDR3 amino acids: CASSQSTSGPYNEQFF.